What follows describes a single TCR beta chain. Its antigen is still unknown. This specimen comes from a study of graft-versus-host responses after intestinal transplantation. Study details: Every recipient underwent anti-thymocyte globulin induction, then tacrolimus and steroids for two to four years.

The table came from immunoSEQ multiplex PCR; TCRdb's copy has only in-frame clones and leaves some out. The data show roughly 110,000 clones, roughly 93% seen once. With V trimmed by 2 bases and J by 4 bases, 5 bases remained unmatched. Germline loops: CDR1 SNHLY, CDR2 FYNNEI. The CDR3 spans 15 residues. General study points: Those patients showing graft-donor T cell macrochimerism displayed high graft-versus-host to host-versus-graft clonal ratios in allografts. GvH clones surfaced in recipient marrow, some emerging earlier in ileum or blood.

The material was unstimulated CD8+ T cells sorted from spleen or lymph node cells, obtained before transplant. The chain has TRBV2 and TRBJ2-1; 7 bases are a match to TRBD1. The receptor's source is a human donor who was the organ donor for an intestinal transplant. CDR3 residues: CASSEKGGPYNEQFF. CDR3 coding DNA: TGTGCCAGCAGTGAAAAAGGGGGCCCTTACAATGAGCAGTTCTTC.